This TCR beta chain is drawn from a study of OX40 agonist ivuxolimab in advanced cancers. Study at large: Prior checkpoint blockade (anti-PD-1, anti-PD-L1 or anti-CTLA-4) was permitted; around 40% had it.

Trimming removed 5 bases from V and 10 bases from J, with 30 bases in between. The CDR3 spans 18 residues. Germline V CDR1 and CDR2: SEHNR, FQNEAQ (reference sequence). TCRdb keeps only in-frame clones here, not all; method: immunoSEQ multiplex PCR. The sample contains tens of thousands of clones, roughly 85% of which appear only once. Individuals having autoimmune disease history or systemic immunosuppression were not enrolled. The receptor was isolated from an adult with an advanced solid tumor such as melanoma, head and neck, liver or kidney cancer. The sequenced sample was CD4+ or CD8+ T cells sorted from blood, obtained in a trial of the OX40 agonist ivuxolimab. The rearrangement links TRBV7-9 to TRBJ2-1; D is unresolved. CDR3: CASSPIPALALPNMEQFF. CDR3 nucleotide sequence: TGTGCCAGCAGCCCAATCCCCGCATTGGCGCTCCCCAACATGGAGCAGTTCTTC.